This T cell receptor beta chain was obtained from a study of OX40 agonist ivuxolimab in advanced cancers. Whole-study findings and limits: In general, CD8+ T cells held more expanded clones than CD4+ did, on average. At 0.1 to 3.0 mg/kg, CD4+ and CD8+ blood T cells expanded clonally by week 6.

With autoimmune disease history or systemic immunosuppression, patients were excluded. Cycle 7 day 1, cycle 4 day 1, and baseline were the timepoints at which blood was sampled. A note on this clone: Its antigen is unidentified.

CDR1 SGHAT and CDR2 FQNNGV come from the germline V gene. CDR3 length: 16 residues. The ends lost 5 bases at V and 7 bases at J; junction bases unmatched: 17. Sequenced by immunoSEQ multiplex PCR; TCRdb stores in-frame clones only, minus some. Of tens of thousands of clones in the sample, 90% were seen once. Sequenced here: CD4+ or CD8+ T cells sorted from blood, sampled in a trial of the OX40 agonist ivuxolimab. The clonotype originates from an adult with an advanced solid tumor such as melanoma, head and neck, liver or kidney cancer. This rearrangement joins TRBV11-2 to TRBJ2-7, with 7 bases matching TRBD2. CDR3 coding DNA: TGTGCCAGCAGCCCCTCAGGCGGGGGAGGGAGCTTGGAGCAGTACTTC. Encoded protein: CASSPSGGGGSLEQYF.